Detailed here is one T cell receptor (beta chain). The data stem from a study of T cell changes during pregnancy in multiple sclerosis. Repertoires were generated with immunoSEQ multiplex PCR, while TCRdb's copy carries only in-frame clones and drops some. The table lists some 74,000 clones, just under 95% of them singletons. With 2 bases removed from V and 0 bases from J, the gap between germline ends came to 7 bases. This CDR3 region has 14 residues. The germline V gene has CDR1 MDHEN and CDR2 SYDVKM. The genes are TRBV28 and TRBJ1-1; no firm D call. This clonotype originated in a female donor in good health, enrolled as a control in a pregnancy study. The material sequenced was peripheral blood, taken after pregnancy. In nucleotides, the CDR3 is TGTGCCAGCAGTTTACCGGTCATGAACACTGAAGCTTTCTTT. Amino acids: CASSLPVMNTEAFF.